This T cell receptor beta chain was observed in a study of cytomegalovirus exposure and HLA in healthy donors. The PCR used 60 Vbeta and 13 Jbeta primers. Sequencing was performed with immunoSEQ multiplex PCR; in TCRdb, only in-frame clones are kept and a portion is missing. The data hold about 90,000 clones, with over 60% observed a single time. Trimming shortened V by 2 bases and J by 4 bases, and 14 bases separated the two germline ends. The CDR3 is 15 amino acids. The germline gives CDR1 MGHRA, CDR2 YSYEKL. The sample consisted of PBMCs. The clonotype originates from a young man in good health and CMV-seronegative. This sequence joins TRBV4-1 and TRBJ1-1, with a possible D match to TRBD1 (6 bases). In DNA, the CDR3 is TGCGCCAGCAGCCAAAAAGGGGGGGTAAGCACTGAAGCTTTCTTT. Amino acids: CASSQKGGVSTEAFF.